The clone carrying this T cell receptor (beta chain) came up once. This sample was included in a study of identical twins. TCRdb re-derived calls from the 5' RACE reads in MiXCR, one entry per CDR3 protein. The repertoire includes just over 450,000 distinct CDR3 sequences, approximately 15% of them detected once, and about 0.52% sits in the top ten. This sample was also put to use in a study of yellow fever vaccine responses in identical twins.

The sample comprised CD4+ T cells sorted from blood. This TCR derives from a woman aged 18-29 years in good health.

The CDR3 here is CASRDPGQGSGEQYF. For the CDR3, the DNA is TGTGCCAGCCGTGACCCGGGACAGGGGTCTGGGGAGCAGTACTTC. This chain joins TRBV28 and TRBJ2-7; TRBD1 aligns across 10 bases. The germline V gene encodes CDR1 MDHEN and CDR2 SYDVKM. The CDR3 is 15 amino acids. The junction had 14 bases not matched to a gene; V was cut back by 8 bases and J by 7 bases.